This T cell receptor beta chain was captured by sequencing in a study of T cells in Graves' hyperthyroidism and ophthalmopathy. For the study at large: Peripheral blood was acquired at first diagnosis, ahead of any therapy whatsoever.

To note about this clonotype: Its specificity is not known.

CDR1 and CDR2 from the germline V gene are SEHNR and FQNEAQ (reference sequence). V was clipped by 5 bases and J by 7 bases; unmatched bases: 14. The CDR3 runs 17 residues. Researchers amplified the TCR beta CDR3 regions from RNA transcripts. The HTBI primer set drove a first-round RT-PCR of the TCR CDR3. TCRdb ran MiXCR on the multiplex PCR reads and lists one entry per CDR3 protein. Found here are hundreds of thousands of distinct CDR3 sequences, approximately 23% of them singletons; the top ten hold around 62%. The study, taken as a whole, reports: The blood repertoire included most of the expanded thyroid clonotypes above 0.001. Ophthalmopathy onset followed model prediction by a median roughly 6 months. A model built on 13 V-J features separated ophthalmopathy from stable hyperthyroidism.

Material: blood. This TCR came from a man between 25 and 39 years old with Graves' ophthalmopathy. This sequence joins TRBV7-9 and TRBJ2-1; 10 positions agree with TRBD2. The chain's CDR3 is CASSPTRLAGVWNEQFF. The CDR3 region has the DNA TGTGCCAGCAGCCCCACGCGGCTAGCGGGAGTATGGAATGAGCAGTTCTTC.